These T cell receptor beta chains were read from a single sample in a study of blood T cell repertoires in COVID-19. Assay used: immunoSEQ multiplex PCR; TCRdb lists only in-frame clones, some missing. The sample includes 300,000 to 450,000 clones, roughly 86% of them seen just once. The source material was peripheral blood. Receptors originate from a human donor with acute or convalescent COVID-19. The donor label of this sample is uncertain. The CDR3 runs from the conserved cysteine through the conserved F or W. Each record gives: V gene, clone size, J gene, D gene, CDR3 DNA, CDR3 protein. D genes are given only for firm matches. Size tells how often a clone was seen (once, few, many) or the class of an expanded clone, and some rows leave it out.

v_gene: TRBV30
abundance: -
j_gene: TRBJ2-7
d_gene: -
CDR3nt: TGTGCCTGGAGTGTAGTAGGGGACGAGCAGTACTTC
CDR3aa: CAWSVVGDEQYF

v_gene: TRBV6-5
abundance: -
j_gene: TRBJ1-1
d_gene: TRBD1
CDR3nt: TGTGCCAGCATCAGGACAGGGAAAACTGAAGCTTTCTTT
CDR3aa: CASIRTGKTEAFF

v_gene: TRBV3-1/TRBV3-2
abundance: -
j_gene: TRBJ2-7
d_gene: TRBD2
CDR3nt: TGTGCCAGCAGCCAGAGACTAGCGGGGGGGTCCGAGCAGTACTTC
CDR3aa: CASSQRLAGGSEQYF

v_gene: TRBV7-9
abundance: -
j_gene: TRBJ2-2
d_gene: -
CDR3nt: TGTGCCAGCATTTTGACGGGGGCCGGGGAGCTGTTTTTT
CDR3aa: CASILTGAGELFF

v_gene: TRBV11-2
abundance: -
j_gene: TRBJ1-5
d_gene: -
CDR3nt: TGTGCCAGCAGCTTAGGTCCTACGTCGAGTCAGCCCCAGCATTTT
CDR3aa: CASSLGPTSSQPQHF

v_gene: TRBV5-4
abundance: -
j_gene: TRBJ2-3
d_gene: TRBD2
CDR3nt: TGTGCCAGCAGCTTGGGCGGACTAGCGGGAGCAGATACGCAGTATTTT
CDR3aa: CASSLGGLAGADTQYF

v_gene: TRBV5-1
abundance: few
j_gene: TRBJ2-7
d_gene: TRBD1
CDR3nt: TGCGCCAGCAGCTTAGGGGACAGGGTCACCGAGCAGTACTTC
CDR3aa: CASSLGDRVTEQYF

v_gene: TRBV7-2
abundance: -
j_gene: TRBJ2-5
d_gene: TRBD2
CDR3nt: TGTGCCAGCAACCGACTAGCGGGAGCGACCCAGTACTTC
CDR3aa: CASNRLAGATQYF

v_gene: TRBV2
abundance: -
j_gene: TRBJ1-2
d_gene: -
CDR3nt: TGTGCCAGCAGTGAAGCCCCATTCGGAGCGCGTTATGGCTACACCTTC
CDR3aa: CASSEAPFGARYGYTF

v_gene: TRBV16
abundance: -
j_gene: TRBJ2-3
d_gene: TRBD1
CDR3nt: TGTGCCAGCAGCCAATCAAGGACAGGGGAAGATACGCAGTATTTT
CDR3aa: CASSQSRTGEDTQYF

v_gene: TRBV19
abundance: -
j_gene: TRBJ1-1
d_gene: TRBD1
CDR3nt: TGTGCCAGTAGTCTGGGACAGGTGGACACTGAAGCTTTCTTT
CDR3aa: CASSLGQVDTEAFF

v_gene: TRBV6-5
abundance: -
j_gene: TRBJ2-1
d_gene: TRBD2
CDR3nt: TGTGCCAGCAGGGCTAGCGGGGGGCGGGGTGAGCAGTTCTTC
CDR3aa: CASRASGGRGEQFF

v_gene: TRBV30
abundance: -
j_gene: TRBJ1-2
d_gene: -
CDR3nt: TGTGCCTGGAGTGTAGTCGAGAGCTATGGCTACACCTTC
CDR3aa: CAWSVVESYGYTF

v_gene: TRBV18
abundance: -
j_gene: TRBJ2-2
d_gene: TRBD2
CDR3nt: TGTGCCAGCTCACCACCAGGGGTTAGCGGGAGCCCCGGGGAGCTGTTTTTT
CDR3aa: CASSPPGVSGSPGELFF

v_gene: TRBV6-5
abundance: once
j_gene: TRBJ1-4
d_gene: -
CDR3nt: TGTGCCAGCAGTAGGGGCGGGACGAATGAAAAACTGTTTTTT
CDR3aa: CASSRGGTNEKLFF

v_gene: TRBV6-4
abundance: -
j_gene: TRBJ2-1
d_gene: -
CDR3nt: TGTGCCAGCAGCTGGGACACGAGCTCCTACAATGAGCAGTTCTTC
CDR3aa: CASSWDTSSYNEQFF

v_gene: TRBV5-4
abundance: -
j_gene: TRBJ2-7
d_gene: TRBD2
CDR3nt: TGTGCCAGCAGCTTGGGCCGGGGGGTGGACGAGCAGTACTTC
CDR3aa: CASSLGRGVDEQYF

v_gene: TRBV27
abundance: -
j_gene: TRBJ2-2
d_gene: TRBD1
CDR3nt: TGTGCCAGCAGACAGACCGGGACAGACACCGGGGAGCTGTTTTTT
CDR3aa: CASRQTGTDTGELFF

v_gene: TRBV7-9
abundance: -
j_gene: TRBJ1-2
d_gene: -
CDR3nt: TGTGCCAGCAGCTCGGACAGCAGTTATGGCTACACCTTC
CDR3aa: CASSSDSSYGYTF

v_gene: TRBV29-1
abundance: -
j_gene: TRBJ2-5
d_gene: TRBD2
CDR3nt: TGCAGCGTTGCGGTCTCGGCGGGGGGGTATCGGGATCAAGAGACCCAGTACTTC
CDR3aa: CSVAVSAGGYRDQETQYF

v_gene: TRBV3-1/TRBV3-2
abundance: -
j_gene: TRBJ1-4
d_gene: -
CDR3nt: TGTGCCAGCAGCCAAGGACGGGGAGGGGCAAGGGGTGAAAAACTGTTTTTT
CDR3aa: CASSQGRGGARGEKLFF

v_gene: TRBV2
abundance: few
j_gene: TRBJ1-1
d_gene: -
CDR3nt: TGTGCCAGCAGTGAAGAGGGGGTAGCGAACACTGAAGCTTTCTTT
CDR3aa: CASSEEGVANTEAFF

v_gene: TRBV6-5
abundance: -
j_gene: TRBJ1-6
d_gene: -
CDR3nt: TGTGCCAGCAGGGCACAGGGATCATCACCCCTCCACTTT
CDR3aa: CASRAQGSSPLHF

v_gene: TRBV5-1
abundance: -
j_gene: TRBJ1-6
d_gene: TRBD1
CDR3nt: TGCGCCAGCAGCCCGACAGGGGAAAGCTCACCCCTCCACTTT
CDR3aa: CASSPTGESSPLHF

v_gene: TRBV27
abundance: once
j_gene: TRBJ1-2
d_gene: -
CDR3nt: TGTGCCAGCAGTTCTTGGGGAGGCTATGGCTACACCTTC
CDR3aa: CASSSWGGYGYTF

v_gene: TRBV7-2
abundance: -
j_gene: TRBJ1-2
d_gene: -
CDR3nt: TGTGCCAGCAGCTTAGCCCCCAGTGCCTATGGCTACACCTTC
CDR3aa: CASSLAPSAYGYTF

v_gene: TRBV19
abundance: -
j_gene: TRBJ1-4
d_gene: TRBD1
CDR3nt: TGTGCCAGTAGCTATACAGGGGAGGTTGAAAAACTGTTTTTT
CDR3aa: CASSYTGEVEKLFF

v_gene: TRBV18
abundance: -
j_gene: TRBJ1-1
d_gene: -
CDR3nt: TGTGCCAGCTCACCAAGGTTCACGGAGACTGAAGCTTTCTTT
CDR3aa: CASSPRFTETEAFF

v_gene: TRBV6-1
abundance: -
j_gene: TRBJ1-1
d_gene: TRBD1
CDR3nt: TGTGCCAGCAGTGACGACCCGGGACAGGGGATAAAGACTGAAGCTTTCTTT
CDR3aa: CASSDDPGQGIKTEAFF

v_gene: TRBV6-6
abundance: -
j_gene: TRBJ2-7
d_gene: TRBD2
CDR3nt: TGTGCCAGCAGTTACCCCGGGACTAGCGCTTACGAGCAGTACTTC
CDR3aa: CASSYPGTSAYEQYF

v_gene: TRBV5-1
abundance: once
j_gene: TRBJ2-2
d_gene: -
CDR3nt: TGCGCCAGCAGCTTCTCCTGGTCGGCAGGTTCCAACACCGGGGAGCTGTTTTTT
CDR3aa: CASSFSWSAGSNTGELFF

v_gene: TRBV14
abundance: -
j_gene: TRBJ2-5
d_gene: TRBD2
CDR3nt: TGTGCCAGCAGCCGGGCTAGCGGGAGCTGGGAGACCCAGTACTTC
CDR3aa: CASSRASGSWETQYF

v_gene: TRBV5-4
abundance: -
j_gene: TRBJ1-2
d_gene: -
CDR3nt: TGTGCCAGCAGACCCCCACGAGGGAGCGGCTACACCTTC
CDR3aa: CASRPPRGSGYTF

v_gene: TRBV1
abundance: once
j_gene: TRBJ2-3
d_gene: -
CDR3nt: TGCACCAGCAGCCAAGTTAGCGGGGGGGACACAGATACGCAGTATTTT
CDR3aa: CTSSQVSGGDTDTQYF

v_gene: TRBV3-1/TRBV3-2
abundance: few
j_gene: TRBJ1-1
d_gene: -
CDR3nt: TGTGCCAGCAGCCCAGGTGAAATCCTGAACACTGAAGCTTTCTTT
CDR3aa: CASSPGEILNTEAFF

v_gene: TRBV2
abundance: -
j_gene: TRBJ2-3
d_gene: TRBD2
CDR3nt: TGTGCCAGCAGTGACGTCCCAACAAGGACTAGCGGGGGCGGATCTCGCACAGATACGCAGTATTTT
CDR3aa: CASSDVPTRTSGGGSRTDTQYF

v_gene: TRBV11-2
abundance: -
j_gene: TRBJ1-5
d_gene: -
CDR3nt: TGTGCCAGCAGCCGAGACTTCAGGGGCAACCAGCATTTT
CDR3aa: CASSRDFRGNQHF

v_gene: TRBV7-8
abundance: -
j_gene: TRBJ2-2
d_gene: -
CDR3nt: TGTGCCAGCATACTCGCGAACACCGGGGAGCTGTTTTTT
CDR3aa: CASILANTGELFF

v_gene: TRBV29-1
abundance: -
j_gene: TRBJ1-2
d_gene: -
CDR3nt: TGCAGCGTTGAAGTACATGGCAGGAGCTACACCTTC
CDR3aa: CSVEVHGRSYTF

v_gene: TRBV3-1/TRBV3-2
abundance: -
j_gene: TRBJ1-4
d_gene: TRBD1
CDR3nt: TGTGCCAGCAGCCCCCGACAGGGGAGTTATGAAAAACTGTTTTTT
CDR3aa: CASSPRQGSYEKLFF

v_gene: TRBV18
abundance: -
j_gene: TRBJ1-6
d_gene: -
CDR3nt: TGTGCCAGCTCAACACAGATCAGCGACAGAAATTCACCCCTCCACTTT
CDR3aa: CASSTQISDRNSPLHF

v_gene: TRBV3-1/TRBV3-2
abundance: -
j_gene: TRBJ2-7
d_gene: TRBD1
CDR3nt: TGTGCCAGCAGCCAACTCCCTGGGACAGGGGCTTACGAGCAGTACTTC
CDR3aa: CASSQLPGTGAYEQYF

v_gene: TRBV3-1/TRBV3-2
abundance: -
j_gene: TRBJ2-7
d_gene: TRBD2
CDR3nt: TGTGCCAGCAGCCAAGGGACTAGCGGGAGCCTCGAGCAGTACTTC
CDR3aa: CASSQGTSGSLEQYF

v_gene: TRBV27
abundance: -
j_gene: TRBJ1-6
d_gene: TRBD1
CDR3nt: TGTGCCAGCAGTGCCGGGAGGACAGGGGTAAATTCACCCCTCCACTTT
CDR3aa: CASSAGRTGVNSPLHF

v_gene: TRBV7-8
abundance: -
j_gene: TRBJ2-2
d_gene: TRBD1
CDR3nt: TGTGCCAGCAGCCCTTACGACAGGGGATACACCGGGGAGCTGTTTTTT
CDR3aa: CASSPYDRGYTGELFF

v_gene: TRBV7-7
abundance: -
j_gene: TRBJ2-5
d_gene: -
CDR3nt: TGTGCCAGCAGCTCGGGGGTTCCGGAGACCCAGTACTTC
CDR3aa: CASSSGVPETQYF

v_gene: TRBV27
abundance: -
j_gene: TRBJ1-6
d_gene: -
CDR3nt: TGTGCCAGCAGTTTGTGGCAGGGTTCGGTTAATCGTGGTTCACCCCTCCACTTT
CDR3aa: CASSLWQGSVNRGSPLHF

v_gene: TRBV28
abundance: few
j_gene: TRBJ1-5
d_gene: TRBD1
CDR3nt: TGTGCCAGCGCCGGGGGACAGGGCAATCAGCCCCAGCATTTT
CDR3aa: CASAGGQGNQPQHF

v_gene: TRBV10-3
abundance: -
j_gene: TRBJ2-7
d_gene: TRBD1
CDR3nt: TGTGCCATCAGTGAACCCGGGACAGGGACCTACGAGCAGTACTTC
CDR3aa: CAISEPGTGTYEQYF

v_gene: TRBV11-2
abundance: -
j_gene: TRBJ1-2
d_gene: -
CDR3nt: TGTGCCAGCAGCTTAACGGGACACCTTATTAACTATGGCTACACCTTC
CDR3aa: CASSLTGHLINYGYTF